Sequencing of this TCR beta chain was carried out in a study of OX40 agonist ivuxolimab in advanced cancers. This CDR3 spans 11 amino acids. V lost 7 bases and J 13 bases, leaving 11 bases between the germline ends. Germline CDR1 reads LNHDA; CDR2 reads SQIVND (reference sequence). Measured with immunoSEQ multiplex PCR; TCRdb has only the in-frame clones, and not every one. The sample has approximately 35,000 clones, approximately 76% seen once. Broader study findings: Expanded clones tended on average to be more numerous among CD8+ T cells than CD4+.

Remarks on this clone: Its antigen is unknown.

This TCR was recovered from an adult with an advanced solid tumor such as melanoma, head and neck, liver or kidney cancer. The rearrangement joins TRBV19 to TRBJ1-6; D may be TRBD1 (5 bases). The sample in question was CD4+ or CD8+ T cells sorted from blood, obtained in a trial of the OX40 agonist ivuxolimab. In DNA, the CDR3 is TGTGCCAGTACATCCCGGGGGCCCCTCCACTTT. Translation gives CASTSRGPLHF.